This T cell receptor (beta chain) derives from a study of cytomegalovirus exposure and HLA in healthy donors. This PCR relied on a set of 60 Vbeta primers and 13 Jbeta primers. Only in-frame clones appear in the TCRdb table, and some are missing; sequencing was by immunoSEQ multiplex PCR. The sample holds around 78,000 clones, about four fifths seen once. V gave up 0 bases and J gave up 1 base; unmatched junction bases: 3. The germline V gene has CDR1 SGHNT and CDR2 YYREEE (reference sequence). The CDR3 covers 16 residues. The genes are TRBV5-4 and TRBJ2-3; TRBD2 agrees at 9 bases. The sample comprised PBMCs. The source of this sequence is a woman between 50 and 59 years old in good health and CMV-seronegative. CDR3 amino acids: CASSLAIAGGTDTQYF. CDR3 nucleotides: TGTGCCAGCAGCTTGGCAATAGCGGGGGGCACAGATACGCAGTATTTT.